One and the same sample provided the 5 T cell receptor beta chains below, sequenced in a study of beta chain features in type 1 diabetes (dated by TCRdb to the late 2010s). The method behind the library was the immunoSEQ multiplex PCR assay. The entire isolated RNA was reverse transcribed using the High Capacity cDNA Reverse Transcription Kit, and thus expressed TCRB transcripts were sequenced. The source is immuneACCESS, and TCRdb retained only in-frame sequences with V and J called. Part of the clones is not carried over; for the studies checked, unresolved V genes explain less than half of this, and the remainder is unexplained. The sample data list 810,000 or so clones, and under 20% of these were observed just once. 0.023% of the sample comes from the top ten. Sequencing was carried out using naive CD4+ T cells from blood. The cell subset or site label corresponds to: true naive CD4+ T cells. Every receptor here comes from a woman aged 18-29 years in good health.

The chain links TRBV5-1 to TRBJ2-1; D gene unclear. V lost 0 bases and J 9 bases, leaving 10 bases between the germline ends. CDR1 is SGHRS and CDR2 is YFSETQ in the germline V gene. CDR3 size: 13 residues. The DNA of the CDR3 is TGCGCCAGCAGCTTGGCCTCAGGTTCTGAGCAGTTCTTC. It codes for CASSLASGSEQFF. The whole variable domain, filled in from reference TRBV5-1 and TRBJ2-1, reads KAGVTQTPRYLIKTRGQQVTLSCSPISGHRSVSWYQQTPGQGLQFLFEYFSETQRNKGNFPGRFSGRQFSNSRSEMNVSTLELGDSALYLCASSLASGSEQFFGPGTRLTVL.

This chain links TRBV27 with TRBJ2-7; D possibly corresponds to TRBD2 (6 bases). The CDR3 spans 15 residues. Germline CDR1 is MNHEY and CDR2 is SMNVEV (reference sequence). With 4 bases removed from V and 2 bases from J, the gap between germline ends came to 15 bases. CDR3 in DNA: TGTGCCAGCAGTTCCTCGGGACTCCAAGCCTACGAGCAGTACTTC. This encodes CASSSSGLQAYEQYF.

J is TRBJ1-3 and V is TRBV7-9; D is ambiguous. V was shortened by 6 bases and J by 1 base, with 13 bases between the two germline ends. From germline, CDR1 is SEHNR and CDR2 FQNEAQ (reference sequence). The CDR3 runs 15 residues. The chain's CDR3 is CASSSFKLSGNTIYF. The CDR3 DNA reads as TGTGCCAGCAGTAGTTTCAAGCTATCTGGAAACACCATATATTTT.

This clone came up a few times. The CDR3 nucleotides are TGTGCCAGCAGCTCGTCGGGGGGGAACACTGAAGCTTTCTTT. Protein product: CASSSSGGNTEAFF. V is TRBV11-2 and J is TRBJ1-1; tentatively, D is TRBD1 (5 bases). This CDR3 is built from 14 residues. Germline CDR1 is SGHAT and CDR2 is FQNNGV. The V gene lost 4 bases and the J gene lost 1 base, with 10 bases spanning the gap.

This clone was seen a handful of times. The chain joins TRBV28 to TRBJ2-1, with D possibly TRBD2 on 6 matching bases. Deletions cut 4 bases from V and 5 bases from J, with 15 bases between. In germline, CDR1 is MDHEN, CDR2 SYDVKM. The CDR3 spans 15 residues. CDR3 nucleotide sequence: TGTGCCAGCAGTTCAGCGGGTTTGGGGAACAATGAGCAGTTCTTC. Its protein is CASSSAGLGNNEQFF.